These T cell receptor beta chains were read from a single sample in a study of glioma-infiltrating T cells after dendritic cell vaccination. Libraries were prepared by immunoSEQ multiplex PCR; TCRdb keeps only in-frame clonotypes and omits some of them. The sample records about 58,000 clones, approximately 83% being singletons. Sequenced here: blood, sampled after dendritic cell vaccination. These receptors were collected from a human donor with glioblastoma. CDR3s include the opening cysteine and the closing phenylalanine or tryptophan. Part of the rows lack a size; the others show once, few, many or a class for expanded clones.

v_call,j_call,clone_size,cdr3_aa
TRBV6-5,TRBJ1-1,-,CASTPVLGPTTEAFF
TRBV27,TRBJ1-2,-,CASRIKALQGMRGYTF
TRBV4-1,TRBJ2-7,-,CASSQVGDTLEGPYEQYF
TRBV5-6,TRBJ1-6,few,CASSGQTGVMGSPLHF
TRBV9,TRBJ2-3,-,CASSVGTGSDTQYF
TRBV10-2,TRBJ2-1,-,CATIKPGTVLGEQFF
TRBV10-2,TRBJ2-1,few,CASSEPGLAGNNEQFF
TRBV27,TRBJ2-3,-,CASSSFRGGPADTQYF
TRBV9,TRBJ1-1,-,CASSVSGGGTEAFF
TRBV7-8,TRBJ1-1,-,CASSAQGATEAFF
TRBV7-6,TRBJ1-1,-,CASSLALGEEAFF
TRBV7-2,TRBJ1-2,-,CASSLRRGYGYTF
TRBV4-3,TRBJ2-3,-,CASSHPGGDTQYF
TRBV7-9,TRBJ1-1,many,CAGVVGTEAFF
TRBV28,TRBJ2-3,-,CASTSSQGGGTDTQYF
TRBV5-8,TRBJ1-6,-,CATRQVYNSPLHF
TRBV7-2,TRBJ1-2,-,CASSSLGAVNADYGYTF
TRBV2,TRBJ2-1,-,CASSGGLNNEQFF
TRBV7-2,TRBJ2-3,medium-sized,CASSLEAGHEATDTQYF
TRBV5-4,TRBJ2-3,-,CASTMGGDDTQYF
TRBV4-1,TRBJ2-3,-,CASSQGPGGDTQYF
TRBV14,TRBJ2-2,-,CASSPLPGHSTGELFF
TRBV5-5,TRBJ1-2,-,CASSPTGWNGYTF
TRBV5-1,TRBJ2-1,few,CASSHRSGVYNEQFF
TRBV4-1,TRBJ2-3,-,CASSQVVDTQYF
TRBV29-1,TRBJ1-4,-,CSVDVLGTTTNEKLFF
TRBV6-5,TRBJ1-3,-,CASRETGDSGNTIYF
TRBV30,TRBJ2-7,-,CAWSTREKVREQYF
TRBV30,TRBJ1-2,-,CAMERQGTGLYGYTF
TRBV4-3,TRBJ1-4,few,CASSQGQGSTNEKLFF
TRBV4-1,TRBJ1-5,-,CASSQDGDRNQPQHF
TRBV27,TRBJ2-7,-,CASSSSPGTREQYF
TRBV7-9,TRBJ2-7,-,CASSLVGTVDEQYF
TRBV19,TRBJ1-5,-,CASSIERTKNQPQHF
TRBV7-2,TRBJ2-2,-,CASRYSGDTGELFF
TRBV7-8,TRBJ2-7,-,CASSGRGRSYEQYF
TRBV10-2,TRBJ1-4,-,CASSESGDRFISNEKLFF
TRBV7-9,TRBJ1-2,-,CASSLGQRNYGYTF
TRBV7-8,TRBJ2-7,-,CASSARDRTYEQYF
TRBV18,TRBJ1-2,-,CASSPGQGSGYTF
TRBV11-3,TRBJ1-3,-,CASSFIADTIYF
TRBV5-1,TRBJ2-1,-,CASSLVGSEQFF
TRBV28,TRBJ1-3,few,CAIRRDTRSGNTIYF
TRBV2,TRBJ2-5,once,CAGQPPRGGETQYF
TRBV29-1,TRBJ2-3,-,CSVSPGGRADTQYF
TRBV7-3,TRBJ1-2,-,CASSLIQGSGYTF
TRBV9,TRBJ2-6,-,CASSVATKSGANVLTF
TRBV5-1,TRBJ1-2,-,CASSLWTGLANYGYTF
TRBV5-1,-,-,CASSSPGVYEQYF
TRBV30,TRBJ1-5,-,CAWSFRGDQPQHF
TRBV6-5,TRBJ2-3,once,CASSLGGWGTDTQYF
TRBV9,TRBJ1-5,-,CASSEGTGSYSNQPQHF
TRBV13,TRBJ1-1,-,CASSLWTGMNTEAFF
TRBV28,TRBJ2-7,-,CASSLAGQGSRWYF